The T cell receptor beta chain under discussion was sequenced for a study of shared clonotypes between healthy human individuals. Per the authors' pipeline: Filtering was not the same, since immunoSEQ gave junction-only sequences without quality scores. Sequenced by immunoSEQ multiplex PCR; TCRdb stores in-frame clones only, minus some. V, J and clone size are taken as reported in that table, and D and trimming were inferred from the DNA itself. The profile covers approximately 1.9 million clones, with 93% appearing a single time and 1.5% to 2% taken by the ten largest. The germline V and J ends were trimmed by 5 bases and 2 bases, with 10 bases remaining between them. CDR1 and CDR2 from the germline V gene are SEHNR and FQNEAQ (reference sequence). The CDR3 is 13 residues long. Naive CD8 cells comprised CD45RO-negative, CCR7-positively selected cells, excluding terminally differentiated effector memory CD45RA+ cells. Free of recent acute infections or vaccinations, the donors were healthy HIV-negative adults.

The TCR comes from a man younger than 35 in good health. Some clones in this sample may be carry-over from other donors' samples. The sequencing input was naive CD8+ T cells from PBMCs. The chain has TRBV7-9 and TRBJ2-7; D gene uncertain. CDR3 protein: CASSPKRTYEQYF. CDR3 in DNA: TGTGCCAGCAGCCCCAAACGAACCTACGAGCAGTACTTC.